This T cell receptor (beta chain) appears in the sequencing data of a study of CXCR3-negative and CXCR3-positive naive CD8 T cells. Across the study: Collectively, the libraries yielded about 140 million TRB reads in total, at about 1.5 +/- 0.3 million per library.

Notes on this clonotype: Its antigen is unknown.

UMI-tagged TRB cDNA libraries were built via 5' RACE. Reanalyzing the 5' RACE reads, TCRdb keeps one entry per CDR3 protein, without DNA. This sample's table has under 75,000 distinct CDR3 sequences. CDR1 is MNHEY, CDR2 SVGAGI, per germline. The CDR3 spans 12 residues. Findings and caveats of the study: Naive subsets had comparable surface CD5, so TRB CDR3 properties gauged TCR strength. Diversity in memory CD8+ cells fell much lower than the comparably high levels seen in both naive subsets. Hydrophobicity was higher for TRB CDR3s found in CXCR3-positive naive cells than in CXCR3-negative naive cells.

Every subset of CD8+ T cells was sorted in triplicate at 300,000 cells each. The rearrangement joins TRBV6-5 to TRBJ2-7. This receptor was obtained from a human donor in good health. Some clones in this sample may be carry-over from other donors' samples. The source material was naive CXCR3+ CD8+ T cells from blood. The sample's subset: CD45RO-CCR7+CD27+CD95- naive CD8+ T cells expressing CXCR3 (TNR3+). This CDR3 is CASSGRTYEQYF.